The clone carrying this T cell receptor beta chain was detected only a few times. The data were produced by immunoSEQ multiplex PCR, yet TCRdb's version contains in-frame clones alone and is incomplete. The top ten hold under 1.5% of the sample, which has tens of thousands of clones, around 90% seen once. CDR3 length: 13 amino acids. After removal of 5 bases from V and 13 bases from J, the junction contained 12 bases not matched to a gene. The germline V gene encodes CDR1 LNHDA and CDR2 SQIVND (reference sequence). This sample is drawn from a study of OX40 agonist ivuxolimab in advanced cancers. Study-wide context: Under the entry rules, prior anti-PD-1, anti-PD-L1 or anti-CTLA-4 therapy was allowed, and about 40% had some.

The genes are TRBV19 and TRBJ1-2; 8 bases align to TRBD1. This clonotype was sampled from an adult with an advanced solid tumor such as melanoma, head and neck, liver or kidney cancer. The sequencing here drew on CD4+ or CD8+ T cells sorted from blood, taken in a trial of the OX40 agonist ivuxolimab. CDR3 nucleotide sequence: TGTGCCAGTAGTGCCGAGCGGACAGGGTCTGTCACCTTC. Protein: CASSAERTGSVTF.